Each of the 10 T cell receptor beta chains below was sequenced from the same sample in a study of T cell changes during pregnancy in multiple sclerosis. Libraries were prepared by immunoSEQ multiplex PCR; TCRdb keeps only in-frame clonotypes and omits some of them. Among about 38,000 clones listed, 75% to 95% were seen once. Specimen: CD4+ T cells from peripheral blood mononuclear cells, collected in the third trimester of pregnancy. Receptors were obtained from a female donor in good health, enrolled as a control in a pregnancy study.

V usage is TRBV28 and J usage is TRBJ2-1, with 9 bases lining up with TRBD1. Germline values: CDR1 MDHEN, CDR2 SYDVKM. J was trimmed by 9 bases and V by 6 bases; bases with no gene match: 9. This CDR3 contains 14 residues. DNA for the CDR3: TGTGCCAGCAGACGTCAACAGGGGGCAGGTGAGCAGTTCTTC. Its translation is CASRRQQGAGEQFF.

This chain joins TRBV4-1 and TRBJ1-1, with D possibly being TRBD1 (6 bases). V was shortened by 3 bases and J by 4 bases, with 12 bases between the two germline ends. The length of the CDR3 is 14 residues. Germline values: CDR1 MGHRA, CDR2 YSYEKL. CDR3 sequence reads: CASSHWGLTTEAFF. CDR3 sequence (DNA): TGCGCCAGCAGCCACTGGGGGCTTACCACTGAAGCTTTCTTT.

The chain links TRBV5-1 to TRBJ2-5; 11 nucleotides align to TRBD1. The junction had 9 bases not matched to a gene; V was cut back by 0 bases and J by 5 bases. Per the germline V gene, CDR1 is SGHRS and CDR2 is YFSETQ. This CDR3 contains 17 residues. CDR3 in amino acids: CASSLAGTGGFGETQYF. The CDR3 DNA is TGCGCCAGCAGCTTGGCCGGGACAGGGGGATTTGGGGAGACCCAGTACTTC.

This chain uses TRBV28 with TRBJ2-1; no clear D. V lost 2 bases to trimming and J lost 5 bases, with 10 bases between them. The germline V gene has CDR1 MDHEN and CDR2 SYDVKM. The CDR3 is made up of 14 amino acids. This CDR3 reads CASSLVYEDNEQFF. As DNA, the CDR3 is TGTGCCAGCAGTTTAGTTTATGAGGACAATGAGCAGTTCTTC.

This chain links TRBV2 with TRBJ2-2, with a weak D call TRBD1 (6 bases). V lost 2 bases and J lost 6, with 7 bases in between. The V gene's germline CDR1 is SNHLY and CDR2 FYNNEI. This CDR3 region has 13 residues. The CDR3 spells CASSEQGPGELFF. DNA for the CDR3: TGTGCCAGCAGTGAACAGGGGCCCGGGGAGCTGTTTTTT.

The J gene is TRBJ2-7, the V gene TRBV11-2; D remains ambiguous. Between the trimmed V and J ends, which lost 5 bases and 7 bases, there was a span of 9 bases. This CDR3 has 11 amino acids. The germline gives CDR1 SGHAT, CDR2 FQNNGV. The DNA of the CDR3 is TGTGCCAGCAGCCAATCGAGGGAGCAGTACTTC. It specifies CASSQSREQYF.

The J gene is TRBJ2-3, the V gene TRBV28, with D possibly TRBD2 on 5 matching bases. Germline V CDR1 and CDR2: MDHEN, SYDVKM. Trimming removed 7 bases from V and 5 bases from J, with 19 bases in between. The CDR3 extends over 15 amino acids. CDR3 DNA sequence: TGTGCCAGCACCAACGAGAATTTTCGGGGAGATACGCAGTATTTT. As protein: CASTNENFRGDTQYF. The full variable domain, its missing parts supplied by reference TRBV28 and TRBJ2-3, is DVKVTQSSRYLVKRTGEKVFLECVQDMDHENMFWYRQDPGLGLRLIYFSYDVKMKEKGDIPEGYSVSREKKERFSLILESASTNQTSMYLCASTNENFRGDTQYFGPGTRLTVL.

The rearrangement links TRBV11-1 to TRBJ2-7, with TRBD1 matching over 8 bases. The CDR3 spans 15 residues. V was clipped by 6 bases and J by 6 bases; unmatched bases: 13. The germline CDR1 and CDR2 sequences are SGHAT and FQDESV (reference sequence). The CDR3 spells CASRPAGTGLSEQYF. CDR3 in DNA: TGTGCCAGCAGGCCAGCCGGGACAGGTCTATCCGAGCAGTACTTC.

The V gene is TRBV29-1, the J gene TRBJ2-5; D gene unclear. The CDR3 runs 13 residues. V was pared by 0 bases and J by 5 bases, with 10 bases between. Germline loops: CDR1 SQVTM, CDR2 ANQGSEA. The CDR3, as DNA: TGCAGCGTTGAAGAACCCTATTCGGAGACCCAGTACTTC. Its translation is CSVEEPYSETQYF.

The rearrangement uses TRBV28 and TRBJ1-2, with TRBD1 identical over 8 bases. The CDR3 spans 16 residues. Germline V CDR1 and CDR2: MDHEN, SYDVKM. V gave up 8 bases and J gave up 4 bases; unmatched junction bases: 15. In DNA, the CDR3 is TGTGCCAGCGGACTTTCAGGGGGCGCGTTAAGCTATGGCTACACCTTC. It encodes CASGLSGGALSYGYTF.